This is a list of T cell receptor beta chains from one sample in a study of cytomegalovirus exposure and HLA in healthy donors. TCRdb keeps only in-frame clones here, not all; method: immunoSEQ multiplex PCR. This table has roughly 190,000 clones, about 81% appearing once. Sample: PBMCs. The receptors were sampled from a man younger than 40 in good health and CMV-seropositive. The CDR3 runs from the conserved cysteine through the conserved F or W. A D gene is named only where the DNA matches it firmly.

CDR3 protein: CASSLPTSRGGEYEQYF; D gene: TRBD2; CDR3 length: 17; J gene: TRBJ2-7; V gene: TRBV27
CDR3 protein: CASSAEGTGAITNYGYTF; D gene: TRBD1; CDR3 length: 18; J gene: TRBJ1-2; V gene: TRBV27
CDR3 protein: CASSSPGQGAGGRDTQYF; D gene: TRBD1; CDR3 length: 18; J gene: TRBJ2-3; V gene: TRBV5-1
CDR3 protein: CASSERRTGLETQYF; D gene: NA; CDR3 length: 15; J gene: TRBJ2-5; V gene: TRBV6-1
CDR3 protein: CASSPPGGRVNEQFF; D gene: TRBD2; CDR3 length: 15; J gene: TRBJ2-1; V gene: TRBV7-6
CDR3 protein: CASSRQTGGAGELFF; D gene: TRBD1; CDR3 length: 15; J gene: TRBJ2-2; V gene: TRBV4-3
CDR3 protein: CASSRHTQETQYF; D gene: NA; CDR3 length: 13; J gene: TRBJ2-5; V gene: TRBV6-5
CDR3 protein: CASSEYGTVTEQYF; D gene: TRBD1; CDR3 length: 14; J gene: TRBJ2-7; V gene: TRBV25-1
CDR3 protein: CASSGGFQGARQPQHF; D gene: TRBD1; CDR3 length: 16; J gene: TRBJ1-5; V gene: TRBV2
CDR3 protein: CASSLAELGQGRGDEQFF; D gene: TRBD1; CDR3 length: 18; J gene: TRBJ2-1; V gene: TRBV5-1
CDR3 protein: CASSVGTGFGATNEKLFF; D gene: TRBD1; CDR3 length: 18; J gene: TRBJ1-4; V gene: TRBV9
CDR3 protein: CASSPRGGGTLYQYF; D gene: NA; CDR3 length: 15; J gene: TRBJ2-7; V gene: TRBV7-2
CDR3 protein: CAWSLTYEQYF; D gene: NA; CDR3 length: 11; J gene: TRBJ2-7; V gene: TRBV30
CDR3 protein: CASSLRGYEQYF; D gene: NA; CDR3 length: 12; J gene: TRBJ2-7; V gene: TRBV7-8
CDR3 protein: CASSPGEDSPLHF; D gene: NA; CDR3 length: 13; J gene: TRBJ1-6; V gene: TRBV18
CDR3 protein: CASRLQGGTDTQYF; D gene: TRBD1; CDR3 length: 14; J gene: TRBJ2-3; V gene: TRBV2
CDR3 protein: CASSEGTIYGYTF; D gene: NA; CDR3 length: 13; J gene: TRBJ1-2; V gene: TRBV6-1
CDR3 protein: CAWRGVGRGGELFF; D gene: NA; CDR3 length: 14; J gene: TRBJ2-2; V gene: TRBV30
CDR3 protein: CAWSGGGGNEQFF; D gene: NA; CDR3 length: 13; J gene: TRBJ2-1; V gene: TRBV30
CDR3 protein: CAWGRASGGASDTQYF; D gene: TRBD2; CDR3 length: 16; J gene: TRBJ2-3; V gene: TRBV30
CDR3 protein: CASRRTGTSYEQYF; D gene: TRBD1; CDR3 length: 14; J gene: TRBJ2-7; V gene: TRBV2
CDR3 protein: CASSSGQGARNTIYF; D gene: TRBD1; CDR3 length: 15; J gene: TRBJ1-3; V gene: TRBV28
CDR3 protein: CASRLIRDWLTDTQYF; D gene: NA; CDR3 length: 16; J gene: TRBJ2-3; V gene: TRBV12-2
CDR3 protein: CASSPAEGAWSPLHF; D gene: TRBD1; CDR3 length: 15; J gene: TRBJ1-6; V gene: TRBV5-6
CDR3 protein: CASSQSARPGGYTF; D gene: NA; CDR3 length: 14; J gene: TRBJ1-2; V gene: TRBV4-3
CDR3 protein: CASSPRTRDTQYF; D gene: TRBD2; CDR3 length: 13; J gene: TRBJ2-3; V gene: TRBV27
CDR3 protein: CASRRTGGSTEAFF; D gene: TRBD1; CDR3 length: 14; J gene: TRBJ1-1; V gene: TRBV7-3
CDR3 protein: CSASSEYEQYF; D gene: NA; CDR3 length: 11; J gene: NA; V gene: TRBV20-1
CDR3 protein: CASSLARGRGGYEQYF; D gene: TRBD2; CDR3 length: 16; J gene: NA; V gene: TRBV11-1
CDR3 protein: CASSLNAGGLETQYF; D gene: TRBD2; CDR3 length: 15; J gene: TRBJ2-5; V gene: TRBV5-1
CDR3 protein: CASSPGHAYEQYF; D gene: NA; CDR3 length: 13; J gene: TRBJ2-7; V gene: TRBV7-9
CDR3 protein: CASSIPGQGVSGANVLTF; D gene: NA; CDR3 length: 18; J gene: TRBJ2-6; V gene: TRBV21-1
CDR3 protein: CAWSWTGGGQPQHF; D gene: TRBD1; CDR3 length: 14; J gene: TRBJ1-5; V gene: TRBV30
CDR3 protein: CASSLSTVPSNQPQHF; D gene: NA; CDR3 length: 16; J gene: TRBJ1-5; V gene: TRBV27
CDR3 protein: CASSLLTGTYEQYF; D gene: TRBD1; CDR3 length: 14; J gene: TRBJ2-7; V gene: TRBV7-9
CDR3 protein: CASSLSSGRSEQYF; D gene: TRBD2; CDR3 length: 14; J gene: TRBJ2-7; V gene: TRBV27
CDR3 protein: CSVGQGSSGNTIYF; D gene: TRBD1; CDR3 length: 14; J gene: TRBJ1-3; V gene: TRBV29-1
CDR3 protein: CAISRDRNYEQYF; D gene: TRBD1; CDR3 length: 13; J gene: TRBJ2-7; V gene: TRBV10-3
CDR3 protein: CASSPQTVNTEAFF; D gene: NA; CDR3 length: 14; J gene: TRBJ1-1; V gene: TRBV18
CDR3 protein: CASSWGENQPQHF; D gene: NA; CDR3 length: 13; J gene: TRBJ1-5; V gene: TRBV6-5
CDR3 protein: CASTSTDNSPLHF; D gene: NA; CDR3 length: 13; J gene: TRBJ1-6; V gene: TRBV6-1
CDR3 protein: CASSSGRGHGTEAFF; D gene: TRBD1; CDR3 length: 15; J gene: TRBJ1-1; V gene: TRBV7-3
CDR3 protein: CASSNGQGAGKNIQYF; D gene: TRBD1; CDR3 length: 16; J gene: TRBJ2-4; V gene: TRBV28
CDR3 protein: CASSLLLGQGNSPLHF; D gene: TRBD1; CDR3 length: 16; J gene: TRBJ1-6; V gene: TRBV19
CDR3 protein: CASSITRQDNQPQHF; D gene: NA; CDR3 length: 15; J gene: TRBJ1-5; V gene: TRBV19
CDR3 protein: CASSLAGSGGLYNEQFF; D gene: TRBD2; CDR3 length: 17; J gene: TRBJ2-1; V gene: TRBV7-8
CDR3 protein: CAGNRGSTEAFF; D gene: TRBD1; CDR3 length: 12; J gene: TRBJ1-1; V gene: TRBV2
CDR3 protein: CASRPGGTNEQFF; D gene: TRBD1; CDR3 length: 13; J gene: TRBJ2-1; V gene: TRBV28
CDR3 protein: CASSLRLAGDSGANVLTF; D gene: TRBD2; CDR3 length: 18; J gene: TRBJ2-6; V gene: TRBV4-2
CDR3 protein: CASSPRTGGYVYGYTF; D gene: TRBD1; CDR3 length: 16; J gene: TRBJ1-2; V gene: TRBV18
CDR3 protein: CASRDHGSGTYEQYF; D gene: TRBD2; CDR3 length: 15; J gene: TRBJ2-7; V gene: TRBV7-2
CDR3 protein: CASSQDLGGPQSLHF; D gene: TRBD1; CDR3 length: 15; J gene: TRBJ1-6; V gene: TRBV4-3
CDR3 protein: CAISESEGTDTEAFF; D gene: TRBD1; CDR3 length: 15; J gene: TRBJ1-1; V gene: TRBV10-3
CDR3 protein: CASSVKREVGELFF; D gene: TRBD2; CDR3 length: 14; J gene: TRBJ2-2; V gene: TRBV6-4
CDR3 protein: CSVGAGANTEAFF; D gene: NA; CDR3 length: 13; J gene: TRBJ1-1; V gene: TRBV29-1